These T cell receptor beta chains were read from a single sample in a study of blood T cell repertoires in COVID-19. The table came from immunoSEQ multiplex PCR; TCRdb's copy has only in-frame clones and leaves some out. The sample has under 200,000 clones; roughly 80% are singletons. Sample: PBMCs or T cells enriched from blood (not recorded which). These receptors came from a woman between 50 and 59 years old who had recovered from COVID-19. Both conserved end residues are part of each CDR3. The D gene is left open where the match is weak. Size is omitted from some rows. Given values are once, few, many or a class for expanded clones.

d_call: .; j_call: TRBJ1-2; cdr3_length: 13; clone_size: .; v_call: TRBV28; cdr3_aa: CASSLGQSQAGTF; cdr3_nt: TGTGCCAGCAGTTTAGGCCAGAGCCAGGCAGGCACCTTC
d_call: TRBD1; j_call: TRBJ1-2; cdr3_length: 13; clone_size: .; v_call: TRBV5-1; cdr3_aa: CASSSQGDYGYTF; cdr3_nt: TGCGCCAGCAGCAGTCAGGGGGACTATGGCTACACCTTC
d_call: TRBD1; j_call: TRBJ1-2; cdr3_length: 13; clone_size: few; v_call: TRBV19; cdr3_aa: CASSDRVIYGYTF; cdr3_nt: TGTGCCAGTAGTGACAGGGTGATCTATGGCTACACCTTC
d_call: .; j_call: TRBJ1-3; cdr3_length: 14; clone_size: .; v_call: TRBV19; cdr3_aa: CASRRKSSGNTIYF; cdr3_nt: TGTGCCAGTCGGAGGAAGAGCTCTGGAAACACCATATATTTT
d_call: .; j_call: TRBJ2-3; cdr3_length: 13; clone_size: .; v_call: TRBV2; cdr3_aa: CASSAGMSDTQYF; cdr3_nt: TGTGCCAGCAGTGCGGGAATGTCAGATACGCAGTATTTT
d_call: .; j_call: TRBJ1-3; cdr3_length: 13; clone_size: .; v_call: TRBV7-2; cdr3_aa: CASRPPTGSTIYF; cdr3_nt: TGTGCCAGCAGGCCTCCTACAGGGTCCACCATATATTTT
d_call: TRBD2; j_call: TRBJ2-7; cdr3_length: 15; clone_size: .; v_call: TRBV5-4; cdr3_aa: CASSLLLAGGLEQYF; cdr3_nt: TGTGCCAGCAGCTTGCTGCTAGCGGGGGGGCTTGAGCAGTACTTC
d_call: TRBD1; j_call: TRBJ1-1; cdr3_length: 13; clone_size: .; v_call: TRBV10-3; cdr3_aa: CAISQTGATEAFF; cdr3_nt: TGTGCCATCAGCCAAACAGGGGCGACTGAAGCTTTCTTT
d_call: .; j_call: TRBJ1-1; cdr3_length: 15; clone_size: .; v_call: TRBV7-3; cdr3_aa: CASSLDSALNTEAFF; cdr3_nt: TGTGCCAGCAGCTTAGACAGCGCGCTGAACACTGAAGCTTTCTTT
d_call: .; j_call: TRBJ2-3; cdr3_length: 11; clone_size: .; v_call: TRBV16; cdr3_aa: CASSHKDTQYF; cdr3_nt: TGTGCCAGCAGCCACAAAGATACGCAGTATTTT
d_call: TRBD2; j_call: TRBJ2-1; cdr3_length: 15; clone_size: .; v_call: TRBV5-5; cdr3_aa: CASKLLAGEFNEQFF; cdr3_nt: TGTGCCAGCAAACTGCTAGCGGGAGAATTCAATGAGCAGTTCTTC
d_call: .; j_call: TRBJ2-3; cdr3_length: 14; clone_size: .; v_call: TRBV4-3; cdr3_aa: CASSQEPRTDTQYF; cdr3_nt: TGCGCCAGCAGCCAAGAACCCCGGACAGATACGCAGTATTTT
d_call: TRBD1; j_call: TRBJ1-2; cdr3_length: 13; clone_size: .; v_call: TRBV28; cdr3_aa: CASSKGDSYGYTF; cdr3_nt: TGTGCCAGCAGTAAAGGGGACAGCTATGGCTACACCTTC
d_call: TRBD1; j_call: TRBJ2-3; cdr3_length: 14; clone_size: few; v_call: TRBV29-1; cdr3_aa: CSAMTGGGTDTQYF; cdr3_nt: TGCAGCGCGATGACAGGGGGCGGGACAGATACGCAGTATTTT
d_call: .; j_call: TRBJ2-1; cdr3_length: 12; clone_size: .; v_call: TRBV29-1; cdr3_aa: CSVDASYNEQFF; cdr3_nt: TGCAGCGTTGACGCCAGCTACAATGAGCAGTTCTTC
d_call: .; j_call: TRBJ2-6; cdr3_length: 15; clone_size: .; v_call: TRBV27; cdr3_aa: CASSYGSSGANVLTF; cdr3_nt: TGTGCCAGCAGTTACGGGAGCTCTGGGGCCAACGTCCTGACTTTC
d_call: .; j_call: TRBJ2-3; cdr3_length: 13; clone_size: .; v_call: TRBV11-3; cdr3_aa: CASSLGSTDTQYF; cdr3_nt: TGTGCCAGCAGCTTGGGCAGCACAGATACGCAGTATTTT
d_call: .; j_call: TRBJ1-3; cdr3_length: 13; clone_size: .; v_call: TRBV7-9; cdr3_aa: CASSLRQGNTIYF; cdr3_nt: TGTGCCAGCAGCCTCAGACAGGGAAACACCATATATTTT
d_call: .; j_call: TRBJ2-5; cdr3_length: 18; clone_size: .; v_call: TRBV11-2; cdr3_aa: CASSLGWGEEGAQGTQYF; cdr3_nt: TGTGCCAGCAGCTTAGGATGGGGTGAAGAGGGCGCGCAAGGGACCCAGTACTTC
d_call: .; j_call: TRBJ2-1; cdr3_length: 12; clone_size: .; v_call: TRBV12-3/TRBV12-4; cdr3_aa: CASSLPSGKGFF; cdr3_nt: TGTGCCAGCAGTTTGCCCTCAGGGAAGGGATTCTTC
d_call: TRBD1; j_call: TRBJ2-2; cdr3_length: 13; clone_size: few; v_call: TRBV5-4; cdr3_aa: CASSTDRVGELFF; cdr3_nt: TGTGCCAGCAGCACGGACAGGGTCGGGGAGCTGTTTTTT
d_call: .; j_call: TRBJ2-7; cdr3_length: 14; clone_size: .; v_call: TRBV29-1; cdr3_aa: CSVARGTDNYEQYF; cdr3_nt: TGCAGCGTTGCTCGCGGGACGGATAACTACGAGCAGTACTTC
d_call: TRBD2; j_call: TRBJ2-1; cdr3_length: 17; clone_size: .; v_call: TRBV30; cdr3_aa: CAWNKGAREVGYNEQFF; cdr3_nt: TGTGCCTGGAACAAAGGGGCGCGGGAGGTGGGCTACAATGAGCAGTTCTTC
d_call: .; j_call: TRBJ2-1; cdr3_length: 15; clone_size: .; v_call: TRBV5-4; cdr3_aa: CASSFLSGGYNEQFF; cdr3_nt: TGTGCCAGCAGCTTCCTCTCCGGGGGCTACAATGAGCAGTTCTTC
d_call: .; j_call: TRBJ1-1; cdr3_length: 14; clone_size: .; v_call: TRBV7-2; cdr3_aa: CASSLGRIASEAFF; cdr3_nt: TGTGCCAGCAGCTTAGGGAGAATAGCCTCTGAAGCTTTCTTT
d_call: .; j_call: TRBJ2-5; cdr3_length: 14; clone_size: .; v_call: TRBV5-4; cdr3_aa: CASSLSNREETQYF; cdr3_nt: TGTGCCAGCAGCTTGTCTAACAGAGAAGAGACCCAGTACTTC
d_call: .; j_call: TRBJ1-3; cdr3_length: 15; clone_size: .; v_call: TRBV19; cdr3_aa: CASSIAGRSGNTIYF; cdr3_nt: TGTGCCAGTAGTATAGCTGGCAGGTCCGGAAACACCATATATTTT
d_call: TRBD2; j_call: TRBJ2-2; cdr3_length: 17; clone_size: once; v_call: TRBV5-4; cdr3_aa: CASSMKSGGLITGELFF; cdr3_nt: TGTGCCAGCAGTATGAAGTCGGGGGGGTTAATCACCGGGGAGCTGTTTTTT
d_call: TRBD1; j_call: TRBJ2-1; cdr3_length: 16; clone_size: .; v_call: TRBV7-9; cdr3_aa: CASRKGYGTEYNEQFF; cdr3_nt: TGTGCCAGCCGTAAGGGGTACGGGACAGAGTACAATGAGCAGTTCTTC
d_call: .; j_call: TRBJ2-3; cdr3_length: 15; clone_size: .; v_call: TRBV18; cdr3_aa: CASSPFLAPEDTQYF; cdr3_nt: TGTGCCAGCTCACCCTTCCTGGCCCCAGAAGATACGCAGTATTTT
d_call: TRBD2; j_call: TRBJ2-1; cdr3_length: 16; clone_size: .; v_call: TRBV19; cdr3_aa: CASSIVAGGPYNEQFF; cdr3_nt: TGTGCCAGTAGTATAGTGGCGGGGGGGCCTTACAATGAGCAGTTCTTC
d_call: .; j_call: TRBJ1-2; cdr3_length: 15; clone_size: .; v_call: TRBV28; cdr3_aa: CASSSHLGGNYGYTF; cdr3_nt: TGTGCCAGCAGTTCCCACCTGGGGGGGAACTATGGCTACACCTTC
d_call: TRBD2; j_call: TRBJ2-1; cdr3_length: 18; clone_size: .; v_call: TRBV10-3; cdr3_aa: CAISERQAGGPLYHEQFF; cdr3_nt: TGTGCCATCAGTGAGCGTCAAGCGGGGGGGCCTTTATATCATGAGCAGTTCTTC